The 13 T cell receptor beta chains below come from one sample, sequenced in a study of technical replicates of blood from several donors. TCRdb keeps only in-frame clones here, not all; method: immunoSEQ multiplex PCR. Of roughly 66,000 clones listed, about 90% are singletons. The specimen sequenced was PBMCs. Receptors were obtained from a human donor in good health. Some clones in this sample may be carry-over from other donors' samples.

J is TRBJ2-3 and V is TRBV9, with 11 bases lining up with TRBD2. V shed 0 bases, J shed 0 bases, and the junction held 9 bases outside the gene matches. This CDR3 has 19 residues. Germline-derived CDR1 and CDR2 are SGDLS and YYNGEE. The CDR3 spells CASSVAGLAGGTSTDTQYF. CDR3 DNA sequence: TGTGCCAGCAGCGTAGCTGGGCTAGCGGGAGGTACCAGCACAGATACGCAGTATTTT. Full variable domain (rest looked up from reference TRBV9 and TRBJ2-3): DSGVTQTPKHLITATGQRVTLRCSPRSGDLSVYWYQQSLDQGLQFLIQYYNGEERAKGNILERFSAQQFPDLHSELNLSSLELGDSALYFCASSVAGLAGGTSTDTQYFGPGTRLTVL.

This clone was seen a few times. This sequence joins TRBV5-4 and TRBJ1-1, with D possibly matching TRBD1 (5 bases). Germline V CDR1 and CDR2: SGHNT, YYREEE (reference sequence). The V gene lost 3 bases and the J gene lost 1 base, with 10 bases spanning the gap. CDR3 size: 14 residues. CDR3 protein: CASSSGLTNTEAFF. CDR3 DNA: TGTGCCAGCAGCTCGGGACTCACGAACACTGAAGCTTTCTTT.

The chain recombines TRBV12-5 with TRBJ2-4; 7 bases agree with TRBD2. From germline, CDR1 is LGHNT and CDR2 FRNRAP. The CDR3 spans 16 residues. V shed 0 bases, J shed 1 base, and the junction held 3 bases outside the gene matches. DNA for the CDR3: TGTGCTAGTGGTTTGGTCCTTAGCGGGGCCAAAAACATTCAGTACTTC. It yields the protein CASGLVLSGAKNIQYF.

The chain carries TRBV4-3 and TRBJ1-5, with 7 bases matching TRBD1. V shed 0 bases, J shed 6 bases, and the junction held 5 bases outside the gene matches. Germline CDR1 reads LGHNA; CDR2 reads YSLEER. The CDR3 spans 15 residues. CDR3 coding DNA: TGCGCCAGCAGCCAAGATCGACAGGGTTTTCAGCCCCAGCATTTT. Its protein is CASSQDRQGFQPQHF.

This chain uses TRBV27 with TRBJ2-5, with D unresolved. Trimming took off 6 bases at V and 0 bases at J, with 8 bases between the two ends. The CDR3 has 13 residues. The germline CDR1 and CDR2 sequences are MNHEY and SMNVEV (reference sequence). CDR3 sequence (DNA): TGTGCCAGCAGCGACTCGTACCAAGAGACCCAGTACTTC. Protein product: CASSDSYQETQYF.

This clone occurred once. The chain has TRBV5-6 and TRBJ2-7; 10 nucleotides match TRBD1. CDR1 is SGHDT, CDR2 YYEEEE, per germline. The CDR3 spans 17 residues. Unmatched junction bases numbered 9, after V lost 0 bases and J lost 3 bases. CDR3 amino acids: CASSLGQGAINHYEQYF. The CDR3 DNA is TGTGCCAGCAGCTTGGGACAGGGGGCCATAAACCACTACGAGCAGTACTTC.

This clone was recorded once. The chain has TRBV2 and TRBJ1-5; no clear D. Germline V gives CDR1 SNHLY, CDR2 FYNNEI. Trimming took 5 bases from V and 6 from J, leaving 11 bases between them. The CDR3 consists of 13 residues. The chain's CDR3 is CASSFGRSQPQHF. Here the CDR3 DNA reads TGTGCCAGCAGTTTTGGGCGCAGTCAGCCCCAGCATTTT.

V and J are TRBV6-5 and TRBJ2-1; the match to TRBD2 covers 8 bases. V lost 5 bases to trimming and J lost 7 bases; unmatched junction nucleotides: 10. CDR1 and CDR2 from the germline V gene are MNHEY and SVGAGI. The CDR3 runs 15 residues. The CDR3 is CASSLGGGSANEQFF. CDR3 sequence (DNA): TGTGCCAGCAGTCTGGGCGGGGGGTCCGCAAATGAGCAGTTCTTC.

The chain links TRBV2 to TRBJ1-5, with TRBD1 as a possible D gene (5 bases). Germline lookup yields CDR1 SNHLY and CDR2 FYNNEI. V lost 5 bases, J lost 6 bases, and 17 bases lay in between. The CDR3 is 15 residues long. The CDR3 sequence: CASSPPGLKGQPQHF. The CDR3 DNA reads TGTGCCAGCAGTCCACCGGGACTCAAAGGTCAGCCCCAGCATTTT.

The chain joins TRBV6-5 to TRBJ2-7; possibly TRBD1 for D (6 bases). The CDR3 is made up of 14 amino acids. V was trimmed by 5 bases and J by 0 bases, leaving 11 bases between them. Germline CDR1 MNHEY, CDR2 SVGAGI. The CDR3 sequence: CASSPRDISYEQYF. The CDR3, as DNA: TGTGCCAGCAGTCCCCGGGACATCTCCTACGAGCAGTACTTC.

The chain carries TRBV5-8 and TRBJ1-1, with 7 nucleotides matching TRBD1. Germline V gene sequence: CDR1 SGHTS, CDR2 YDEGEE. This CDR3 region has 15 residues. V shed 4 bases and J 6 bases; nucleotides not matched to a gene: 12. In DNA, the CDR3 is TGTGCCAGCAGCATGAAGATTCAGGGGGTGGCTGAAGCTTTCTTT. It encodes CASSMKIQGVAEAFF.

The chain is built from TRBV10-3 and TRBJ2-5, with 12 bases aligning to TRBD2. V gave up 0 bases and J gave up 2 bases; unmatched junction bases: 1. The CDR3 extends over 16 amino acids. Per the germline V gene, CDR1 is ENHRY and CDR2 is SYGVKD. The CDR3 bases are TGTGCCATCAGTGAGTCGCTAGCGGGGGGGCAAGAGACCCAGTACTTC. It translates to CAISESLAGGQETQYF.

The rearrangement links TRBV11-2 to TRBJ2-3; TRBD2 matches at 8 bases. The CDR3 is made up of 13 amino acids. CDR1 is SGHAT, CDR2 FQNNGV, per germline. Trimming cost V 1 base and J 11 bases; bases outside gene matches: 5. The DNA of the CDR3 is TGTGCCAGCAGCTTAGGGTTCGGGAGGGAGCAGTATTTT. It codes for CASSLGFGREQYF.